The 26 T cell receptor beta chains below come from one sample, sequenced in a study of cytotoxic CD8 clonotypes in ibrutinib-treated CLL. TCRdb keeps only in-frame clones here, not all; method: immunoSEQ multiplex PCR. The sample lists 300,000 to 350,000 clones, 70% to 80% seen once, with 5% to 7% in the top ten. The sample here was PBMCs, taken before ibrutinib treatment. The receptors derive from a human donor with chronic lymphocytic leukemia.

This sequence joins TRBV2 and TRBJ2-5; D perhaps matches TRBD1 (6 bases). The germline gives CDR1 SNHLY, CDR2 FYNNEI. The germline V and J ends were trimmed by 9 bases and 3 bases, with 20 bases remaining between them. The CDR3 runs 15 residues. The CDR3 DNA is TGTGCCAGTGGAAAGATGGCAGGGGCTAAAGAGACCCAGTACTTC. It encodes CASGKMAGAKETQYF.

This chain connects TRBV5-1 to TRBJ1-2; D unclear. CDR3 length: 15 amino acids. V was shortened by 0 bases and J by 2 bases, with 11 bases between the two germline ends. Germline V gene data show CDR1 as SGHRS and CDR2 as YFSETQ. CDR3 nucleotides: TGCGCCAGCAGCTTGGGTATAGGGCGCAACTATGGCTACACCTTC. This encodes CASSLGIGRNYGYTF. Drawing the rest from reference TRBV5-1 and TRBJ1-2, the complete variable domain is KAGVTQTPRYLIKTRGQQVTLSCSPISGHRSVSWYQQTPGQGLQFLFEYFSETQRNKGNFPGRFSGRQFSNSRSEMNVSTLELGDSALYLCASSLGIGRNYGYTFGSGTRLTVV.

The chain uses TRBV28 and TRBJ2-1; possibly TRBD1 or TRBD2 for D (5 bases each). Germline lookup yields CDR1 MDHEN and CDR2 SYDVKM. CDR3 length: 14 amino acids. V was pared by 6 bases and J by 5 bases, with 14 bases between. CDR3 bases: TGTGCCAGCAGAATCCGGGACGCCAACAATGAGCAGTTCTTC. Translated: CASRIRDANNEQFF. Based on the CDR3 plus reference TRBV28 and TRBJ2-1, the full variable domain is DVKVTQSSRYLVKRTGEKVFLECVQDMDHENMFWYRQDPGLGLRLIYFSYDVKMKEKGDIPEGYSVSREKKERFSLILESASTNQTSMYLCASRIRDANNEQFFGPGTRLTVL.

J is TRBJ2-7 and V is TRBV5-6; D gene unclear. This CDR3 region has 12 residues. V was pared by 0 bases and J by 4 bases, with 5 bases between. Per the germline V gene, CDR1 is SGHDT and CDR2 is YYEEEE. CDR3 protein: CASSLDRYEQYF. CDR3 bases: TGTGCCAGCAGCTTGGATCGGTACGAGCAGTACTTC.

The chain carries TRBV15 and TRBJ2-1, with 8 nucleotides matching TRBD2. J gave up 7 bases and V 7 bases, and 12 bases lay outside the gene matches. The CDR3 spans 15 residues. The V gene's germline CDR1 is LNHNV and CDR2 YYDKDF (reference sequence). The CDR3 DNA follows: TGTGCCACCAACCATCCGCGGGGGGTACTTAATGAGCAGTTCTTC. It yields the protein CATNHPRGVLNEQFF.

This clone turned up a few times. The V call is TRBV12-5, the J call TRBJ1-4; the match to TRBD1 covers 7 bases. The CDR3 has 18 amino acids. The ends lost 5 bases at V and 0 bases at J; junction bases unmatched: 12. Germline lookup yields CDR1 LGHNT and CDR2 FRNRAP. DNA for the CDR3: TGTGCTAGTGGTGTGGGACAGAGCTTTTTTGCAACTAATGAAAAACTGTTTTTT. Residues: CASGVGQSFFATNEKLFF.

This clone has a single count. The rearrangement uses TRBV19 and TRBJ2-1, with 8 positions matching TRBD2. The V gene end was trimmed by 8 bases and the J gene end by 5 bases; junction bases not matched to a gene: 8. Germline CDR1 and CDR2: LNHDA and SQIVND (reference sequence). The CDR3 has 14 residues. Here the CDR3 DNA reads TGTGCCAGTGGGAAACTAGCGGAGAACAATGAGCAGTTCTTC. Translating gives CASGKLAENNEQFF.

The chain couples TRBV27 to TRBJ2-5, with 13 bases fitting TRBD2. Germline CDR1 reads MNHEY; CDR2 reads SMNVEV (reference sequence). V gave up 5 bases and J gave up 4 bases; unmatched junction bases: 7. The CDR3 covers 16 residues. The CDR3 DNA sequence: TGTGCCAGCAGTCCCGGACTAGCGGGAGTGAGAGAGACCCAGTACTTC. Protein: CASSPGLAGVRETQYF.

This clone was seen a few times. The chain recombines TRBV15 with TRBJ1-1; D call uncertain. Per the germline V gene, CDR1 is LNHNV and CDR2 is YYDKDF (reference sequence). Trimming pared 0 bases from V and 2 bases from J, leaving 10 bases between. This CDR3 contains 15 residues. The CDR3 DNA follows: TGTGCCACCAGCAGAGACGGTTGGGGAAACACTGAAGCTTTCTTT. This translates into CATSRDGWGNTEAFF.

The chain joins TRBV30 to TRBJ2-5, with D possibly matching TRBD2 (5 bases). V lost 2 bases, J lost 4 bases, and 14 bases lay in between. From germline, CDR1 is GTSNPN and CDR2 SVGIG (reference sequence). CDR3 size: 14 residues. In nucleotides, the CDR3 is TGTGCCTGGAGTAACCCGGGAATCTCAGAGACCCAGTACTTC. It is translated as CAWSNPGISETQYF.

The chain recombines TRBV19 with TRBJ2-6; TRBD1 aligns across 7 bases. This CDR3 region has 15 residues. V trimming: 10 bases; J trimming: 2 bases; junction bases outside the gene matches: 8. The germline CDR1 and CDR2 sequences are LNHDA and SQIVND (reference sequence). The CDR3 sequence is CATSETGAGANVLTF. DNA for the CDR3: TGTGCCACCTCAGAAACAGGGGCTGGGGCCAACGTCCTGACTTTC.

This clone was seen a few times. This chain joins TRBV5-1 and TRBJ1-1; 8 bases align to TRBD1. The CDR3 is 14 residues long. The ends lost 4 bases at V and 3 bases at J; junction bases unmatched: 5. CDR1 and CDR2 (germline): SGHRS, YFSETQ. The CDR3, as DNA: TGCGCCAGCAGCGCCAAACAGGGGGACACTGAAGCTTTCTTT. Amino acids: CASSAKQGDTEAFF.

This sequence joins TRBV7-2 and TRBJ2-2; no clear D. The CDR3 loop spans 14 amino acids. Germline values: CDR1 SGHTA, CDR2 FQGNSA. V lost 8 bases and J lost 2, with 12 bases in between. DNA for the CDR3: TGTGCCAGCTTAGGAGTTAGAAACACCGGGGAGCTGTTTTTT. It specifies CASLGVRNTGELFF.

This chain joins TRBV5-5 and TRBJ1-5, with 12 bases fitting TRBD1. Germline assignment: CDR1 SGHKS and CDR2 YYEKEE (reference sequence). V lost 4 bases, J lost 4 bases, and 6 bases stayed unmatched. This CDR3 contains 16 residues. The CDR3 sequence: CASSGTGGASNQPQHF. The CDR3 DNA follows: TGTGCCAGCAGCGGGACAGGGGGCGCGTCTAATCAGCCCCAGCATTTT.

The genes are TRBV2 and TRBJ2-4; D is unclear. The CDR3 has 13 residues. V was pared by 2 bases and J by 6 bases, with 8 bases between. Germline values: CDR1 SNHLY, CDR2 FYNNEI. DNA of the CDR3: TGTGCCAGCAGTGAATCGGTCGGAAACATTCAGTACTTC. This translates into CASSESVGNIQYF.

The CDR3 protein is CASSLVGEETQYF. CDR3 coding DNA: TGTGCCAGCAGCTTGGTGGGGGAAGAGACCCAGTACTTC. The chain joins TRBV5-4 to TRBJ2-5; D may correspond to TRBD1 or TRBD2 (5 bases each). The V gene lost 0 bases and the J gene lost 3 bases, with 6 bases spanning the gap. The germline V gene has CDR1 SGHNT and CDR2 YYREEE (reference sequence). The CDR3 totals 13 residues.

This clone has a handful of counts. This chain uses TRBV30 with TRBJ1-1, with 8 nucleotides matching TRBD1. The CDR3 extends over 13 amino acids. Trimming took 4 bases from V and 5 from J; bases not matched to a gene: 6. The germline gives CDR1 GTSNPN, CDR2 SVGIG (reference sequence). DNA of the CDR3: TGTGCCTGGACCCTACAGGGGGGAACTGAAGCTTTCTTT. This gives the protein CAWTLQGGTEAFF.

This clone has just one count. The V call is TRBV29-1, the J call TRBJ2-6, with TRBD1 matching 11 bases. This CDR3 spans 18 amino acids. The J segment lost 2 bases and the V segment lost 0 bases, leaving 6 bases of the junction unmatched. Germline CDR1 reads SQVTM; CDR2 reads ANQGSEA. This CDR3 reads CSVEDRGQGAPGANVLTF. In DNA, the CDR3 is TGCAGCGTTGAAGATCGTGGACAGGGGGCGCCTGGGGCCAACGTCCTGACTTTC.

The sample holds one count of this clone. This chain uses TRBV4-3 with TRBJ2-1; 7 bases line up with TRBD2. CDR1 is LGHNA and CDR2 is YSLEER in the germline V gene. This CDR3 contains 19 residues. V was clipped by 0 bases and J by 5 bases; unmatched bases: 16. The CDR3 protein is CASSQDPPVVLAENNEQFF. CDR3 nucleotides: TGCGCCAGCAGCCAAGATCCCCCCGTAGTTCTAGCGGAAAACAATGAGCAGTTCTTC.

This clone was detected only a few times. The CDR3 nucleotides are TGTGCCAGCAGCGGCTCTGGCTTCTACAATGAGCAGTTCTTC. This encodes CASSGSGFYNEQFF. The V call is TRBV11-2, the J call TRBJ2-1; D is ambiguous. The CDR3 covers 14 residues. The V gene's germline CDR1 is SGHAT and CDR2 FQNNGV. Trimming shortened V by 5 bases and J by 3 bases, and 11 bases separated the two germline ends.

This clone appeared once. The chain carries TRBV19 and TRBJ1-2; TRBD1 might be the D (6 bases). Trimming took 4 bases from V and 8 from J, leaving 11 bases between them. There are 12 residues in the CDR3. Germline CDR1 LNHDA, CDR2 SQIVND (reference sequence). CDR3 nucleotide sequence: TGTGCCAGTAGTAACCGACAGGAAGGCTACACCTTC. Its protein is CASSNRQEGYTF.

This clone was observed a single time. This rearrangement joins TRBV15 to TRBJ1-2, with D tentatively TRBD1 (5 bases). From germline, CDR1 is LNHNV and CDR2 YYDKDF (reference sequence). The CDR3 runs 13 residues. Trimming took 5 bases from V and 7 from J, leaving 14 bases between them. Written as DNA, the CDR3 is TGTGCCACCAGCGGGGCCAGGTTGGGTGGCTACACCTTC. Translated: CATSGARLGGYTF.

V is TRBV28 and J is TRBJ1-5; no firm D call. The CDR3 length is 14 residues. V was cut by 3 bases and J by 9 bases, with 15 bases left in between. Germline CDR1 and CDR2: MDHEN and SYDVKM. The CDR3 spells CASSFWSDLGPQHF. The CDR3 region has the DNA TGTGCCAGCAGTTTTTGGTCGGACTTAGGGCCCCAGCATTTT.

The genes are TRBV27 and TRBJ2-7; 11 bases fit TRBD2. Per the germline V gene, CDR1 is MNHEY and CDR2 is SMNVEV (reference sequence). V dropped 6 bases and J dropped 7; count of bases not matched to a gene: 11. The CDR3 is 15 residues long. CDR3 nucleotides: TGTGCCAGCAGCCCGCTACTAGCGGGAGTAGGTGAGCAGTACTTC. Protein: CASSPLLAGVGEQYF.

The rearrangement joins TRBV6-1 to TRBJ1-5; the match to TRBD1 covers 8 bases. CDR3 length: 13 residues. After removal of 10 bases from V and 4 bases from J, the junction contained 6 bases not matched to a gene. CDR1 is MNHNS and CDR2 is SASEGT in the germline V gene. This CDR3 reads CATGQGGNQPQHF. The DNA for the CDR3 is TGTGCCACCGGACAGGGCGGTAATCAGCCCCAGCATTTT.

This sequence joins TRBV7-9 and TRBJ2-7; TRBD1 agrees at 7 bases. Per germline, CDR1 SEHNR and CDR2 FQNEAQ (reference sequence). CDR3 size: 14 residues. The V gene end was trimmed by 2 bases and the J gene end by 4 bases; junction bases not matched to a gene: 5. The CDR3 DNA follows: TGTGCCAGCAGCTTACTAAGGGGGCGATACGAGCAGTACTTC. Protein product: CASSLLRGRYEQYF.